This is a list of T cell receptor beta chains from one sample in a study of tumor and adjacent non-tumor tissue in lung cancer. TCRdb independently ran MiXCR on the multiplex PCR reads; one entry per CDR3 protein. Of some 120,000 distinct CDR3 sequences listed, 66% are singletons. The sample was lung tumor tissue. The source of these receptors is a young man with non-small cell lung cancer. Both conserved end residues are trimmed from each CDR3. Each record gives: D gene, clone size, J gene, V gene, CDR3 protein. The D gene is left open where the match is weak. A clone size is listed for some rows: how often the clone was seen (once, few, many), or a class if it is expanded.

>-|many|TRBJ2-6|TRBV20-1
SARGGSGANVLT
>TRBD2|many|TRBJ2-5|TRBV6-1
ASSEGWTSGY
>-|-|TRBJ2-7|TRBV6-1
ASSVTSEPNYKQY
>-|-|TRBJ2-3|TRBV20-1
SAPLVESIDTQY
>TRBD1|-|TRBJ1-6|TRBV20-1
SVRGTGTGYNSPLH
>TRBD2|-|TRBJ2-5|TRBV11-2
VSSELTSELETQY
>-|few|TRBJ2-7|TRBV7-2
ASSPVTGPYEQY
>-|-|TRBJ1-2|TRBV6-5
ASTTVQGARGYT
>-|many|TRBJ1-1|TRBV6-6
ASTSPGLDTEAF
>-|-|TRBJ1-5|TRBV20-1
SARTGSNQPQR
>-|-|TRBJ2-5|TRBV4-1
TSSQDPKEKTQY
>-|many|TRBJ2-5|TRBV10-2
ASSEAPDGTQY
>-|-|TRBJ2-3|TRBV4-3
VSTQDRGDTQY
>-|-|TRBJ2-2|TRBV5-1
AGSLATTRNTGELF
>-|-|TRBJ2-6|TRBV6-5
ASSITGTGDLKVT
>TRBD1|many|TRBJ2-2|TRBV6-5
ASSYGTANTGELF
>-|-|TRBJ2-7|TRBV10-2
ATFERGYYEQN
>-|-|TRBJ1-2|TRBV4-3
PSSQGATQGGYDYT
>-|-|TRBJ1-2|TRBV4-3
ASNQVLGLNYGYT
>-|-|TRBJ2-3|TRBV4-3
ASSQESVGRSVGTDAQY
>TRBD1|many|TRBJ2-7|TRBV12-3/TRBV12-4
ASRRTGFSYEQY
>-|-|TRBJ1-1|TRBV6-5
ASRMVRMNTEAF
>-|-|TRBJ2-5|TRBV6-5
TSTPSFMGETQY
>TRBD1|-|TRBJ2-2|TRBV11-1
ASSQMLGGGSQSTGEPF
>-|-|TRBJ1-2|TRBV7-9
ASSPPYRDGCT
>-|once|TRBJ1-1|TRBV4-2
VSNPHLNTEAF
>-|many|TRBJ1-1|TRBV20-1
SARGGENTEAF
>-|-|TRBJ2-1|TRBV4-1
TSSQDLGGIDNEQF